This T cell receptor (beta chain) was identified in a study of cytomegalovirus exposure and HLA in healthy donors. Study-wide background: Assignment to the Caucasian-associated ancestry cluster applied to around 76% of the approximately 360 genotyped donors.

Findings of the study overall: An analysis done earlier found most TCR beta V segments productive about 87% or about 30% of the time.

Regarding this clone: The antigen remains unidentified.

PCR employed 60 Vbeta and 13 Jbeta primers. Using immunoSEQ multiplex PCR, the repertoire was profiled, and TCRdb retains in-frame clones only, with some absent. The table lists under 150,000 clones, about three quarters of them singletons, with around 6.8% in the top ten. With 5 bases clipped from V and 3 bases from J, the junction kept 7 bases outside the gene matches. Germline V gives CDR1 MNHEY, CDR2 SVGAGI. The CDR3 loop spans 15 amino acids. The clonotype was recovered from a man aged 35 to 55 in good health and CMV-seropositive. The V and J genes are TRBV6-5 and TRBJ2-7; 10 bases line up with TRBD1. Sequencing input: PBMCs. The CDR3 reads CASSATGTGDYEQYF. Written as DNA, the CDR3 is TGTGCCAGCAGTGCCACCGGGACAGGGGACTACGAGCAGTACTTC.